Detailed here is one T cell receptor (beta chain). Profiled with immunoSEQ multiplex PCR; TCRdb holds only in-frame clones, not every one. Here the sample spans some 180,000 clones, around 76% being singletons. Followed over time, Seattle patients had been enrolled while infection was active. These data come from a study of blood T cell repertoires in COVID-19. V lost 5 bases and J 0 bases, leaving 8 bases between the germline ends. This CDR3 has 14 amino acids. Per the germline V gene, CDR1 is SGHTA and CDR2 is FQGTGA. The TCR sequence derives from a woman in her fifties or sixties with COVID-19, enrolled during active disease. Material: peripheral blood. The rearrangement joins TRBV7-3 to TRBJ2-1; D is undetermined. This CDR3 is CASSPMSSYNEQFF. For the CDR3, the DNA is TGTGCCAGCAGCCCCATGAGCTCCTACAATGAGCAGTTCTTC. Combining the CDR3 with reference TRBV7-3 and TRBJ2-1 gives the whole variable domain GAGVSQTPSNKVTEKGKYVELRCDPISGHTALYWYRQSLGQGPEFLIYFQGTGAADDSGLPNDRFFAVRPEGSVSTLKIQRTERGDSAVYLCASSPMSSYNEQFFGPGTRLTVL.